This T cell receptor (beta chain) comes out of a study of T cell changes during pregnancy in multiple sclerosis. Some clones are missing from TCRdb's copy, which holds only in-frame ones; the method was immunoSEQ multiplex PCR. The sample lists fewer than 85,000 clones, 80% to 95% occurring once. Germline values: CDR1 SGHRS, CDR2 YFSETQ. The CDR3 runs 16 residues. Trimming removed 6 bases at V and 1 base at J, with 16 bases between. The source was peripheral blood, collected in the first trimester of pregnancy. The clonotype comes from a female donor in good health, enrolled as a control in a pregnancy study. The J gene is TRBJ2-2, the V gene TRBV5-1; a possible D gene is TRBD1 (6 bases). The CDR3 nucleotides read TGCGCCAGCACCCCAGTTGGGGGCTGGAACACCGGGGAGCTGTTTTTT. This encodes CASTPVGGWNTGELFF.